This entry lists 28 T cell receptor beta chains sequenced from one sample in a study of blood T cell repertoires in COVID-19 (dated by TCRdb to 2020 to 2022). Libraries were built with the immunoSEQ multiplex PCR assay. What TCRdb holds here is the immuneACCESS table cut down to in-frame rearrangements. Part of the clones is not present; checked against another copy, under half of the missing clones reflect an unresolved V gene, and the others are unexplained. For this sample there are some 200,000 clones; about 88% appear just once. The ten largest clones add up to 1.5% to 2% of the sample. Sequenced input: peripheral blood. These receptors originate from a man in his sixties or seventies with acute or convalescent COVID-19.

Note on this clone: Other nucleotide sequences from this sample produce the same CDR3. The chain is built from TRBV7-2 and TRBJ2-5, with 9 bases that match TRBD2. The length of the CDR3 is 14 residues. Trimming took 1 base from V and 5 from J; bases not matched to a gene: 2. From germline, CDR1 is SGHTA and CDR2 FQGNSA. Here the CDR3 DNA reads TGTGCCAGCAGCTTAGTTGCGGGAGGGGAGACCCAGTACTTC. Translation gives CASSLVAGGETQYF.

This clone was recorded a few times. The rearrangement uses TRBV7-2 and TRBJ2-1, with 9 bases identical to TRBD2. The CDR3 spans 14 residues. V shed 1 base and J 7 bases; nucleotides not matched to a gene: 2. Germline CDR1 and CDR2: SGHTA and FQGNSA. The CDR3 is CASSLVAGENEQFF. For the CDR3, the DNA is TGTGCCAGCAGCTTAGTAGCGGGAGAGAATGAGCAGTTCTTC. Full variable domain (missing parts from reference TRBV7-2 and TRBJ2-1): GAGVSQSPSNKVTEKGKDVELRCDPISGHTALYWYRQSLGQGLEFLIYFQGNSAPDKSGLPSDRFSAERTGGSVSTLTIQRTQQEDSAVYLCASSLVAGENEQFFGPGTRLTVL.

This clone is a singleton in its sample. The sample holds other DNA sequences that translate to the same CDR3. The rearrangement uses TRBV6-5 and TRBJ1-1; 9 bases match TRBD1. The CDR3 consists of 14 residues. CDR1 is MNHEY, CDR2 SVGAGI, per germline. After removal of 6 bases from V and 4 bases from J, the junction contained 6 bases not matched to a gene. CDR3 DNA sequence: TGTGCCAGCAGATCGACAGGGGGTGGCACTGAAGCTTTCTTT. This encodes CASRSTGGGTEAFF.

The J gene is TRBJ1-1, the V gene TRBV6-5; TRBD1 agrees at 7 bases. The CDR3 length is 14 residues. With V trimmed by 6 bases and J by 4 bases, 8 bases remained unmatched. In germline, CDR1 is MNHEY, CDR2 SVGAGI. CDR3 residues: CASRDGQGVTEAFF. CDR3 nucleotide sequence: TGTGCCAGCAGAGACGGGCAGGGGGTCACTGAAGCTTTCTTT.

The J gene is TRBJ1-5, the V gene TRBV28, with D maybe TRBD1 (5 bases). Germline-derived CDR1 and CDR2 are MDHEN and SYDVKM. V lost 4 bases to trimming and J lost 4 bases, with 11 bases between them. This CDR3 contains 14 residues. The CDR3, as DNA: TGTGCCAGCAGTTCTCTTCAGGGAAATCAGCCCCAGCATTTT. Protein product: CASSSLQGNQPQHF.

CDR3 loop: CASSEAGLYGYTF. CDR3 in DNA: TGTGCCAGCAGTGAAGCAGGGCTATATGGCTACACCTTC. J is TRBJ1-2 and V is TRBV25-1, with D maybe TRBD1 (5 bases). V lost 2 bases, J lost 5 bases, and 9 bases lay in between. CDR1 is MGHDK, CDR2 SYGVNS, per germline. The CDR3 runs 13 residues.

A few counts support this clone. The chain employs TRBV3-1 (or the pseudogene TRBV3-2) and TRBJ2-1, with D unclear. Germline CDR1 is LGHDT and CDR2 is YNNKEL (reference sequence). Trimming took off 6 bases at V and 10 bases at J, with 10 bases between the two ends. The CDR3 totals 11 residues. The CDR3 reads CASRTTGEQFF. The DNA of the CDR3 is TGTGCCAGCAGGACGACTGGGGAGCAGTTCTTC.

This clone was recorded once. The chain links TRBV4-1 to TRBJ1-1; TRBD1 is a possible D gene (5 bases). Germline CDR1 reads MGHRA; CDR2 reads YSYEKL. The CDR3 is 16 amino acids. Trimming pared 4 bases from V and 1 base from J, leaving 16 bases between. The CDR3 spells CASSPLGWQGNTEAFF. As DNA, the CDR3 is TGCGCCAGCAGCCCGCTGGGATGGCAGGGGAACACTGAAGCTTTCTTT.

The chain recombines TRBV7-2 with TRBJ2-1, with 10 bases aligning to TRBD2. The V gene's germline CDR1 is SGHTA and CDR2 FQGNSA. Trimming cost V 5 bases and J 6 bases; bases outside gene matches: 10. CDR3 length: 16 residues. CDR3 residues: CASSQGGLAGVNEQFF. The DNA of the CDR3 is TGTGCCAGCAGCCAGGGGGGGCTAGCGGGAGTCAATGAGCAGTTCTTC.

The rearrangement joins TRBV5-1 to TRBJ2-3, with D hard to call. The V gene's germline CDR1 is SGHRS and CDR2 YFSETQ. Trimming stripped 1 base from V and 0 bases from J, with 9 bases between. There are 15 residues in the CDR3. CDR3: CASSLSSPSTDTQYF. DNA of the CDR3: TGCGCCAGCAGCTTGTCTTCCCCTAGCACAGATACGCAGTATTTT.

The CDR3 loop is CASSKDGGWQPQHF. Written as DNA, the CDR3 is TGTGCCAGCAGCAAAGATGGGGGGTGGCAGCCCCAGCATTTT. This rearrangement joins TRBV21-1 to TRBJ1-5. TRBV21-1 is a documented pseudogene. CDR3 length: 14 residues.

This clone was picked up one time. This chain joins TRBV6-4 and TRBJ2-3; D ambiguous. Trimming took off 4 bases at V and 5 bases at J, with 10 bases between the two ends. The CDR3 is 13 amino acids. Germline V lookup: CDR1 MRHNA, CDR2 SNTAGT. The CDR3 DNA follows: TGTGCCAGCAGTGGCGAGAGTGGAGATACGCAGTATTTT. Translated: CASSGESGDTQYF.

The CDR3 here is CASSLQRGYNEQFF. The DNA for the CDR3 is TGTGCCAGCAGCCTCCAACGGGGATACAATGAGCAGTTCTTC. The genes are TRBV3-1 (or the pseudogene TRBV3-2) and TRBJ2-1; the D gene is possibly TRBD2 (5 bases). This CDR3 has 14 amino acids. V was shortened by 4 bases and J by 4 bases, with 11 bases between the two germline ends. Germline CDR1 LGHDT, CDR2 YNNKEL (reference sequence).

The chain uses TRBV5-5 and TRBJ2-7; TRBD1 matches at 8 bases. Looked up from germline, CDR1 is SGHKS and CDR2 is YYEKEE (reference sequence). CDR3 length equals 18 residues. Unmatched junction bases numbered 19, after V lost 1 base and J lost 7 bases. The DNA of the CDR3 is TGTGCCAGCAGCTTGCGTGGACAGGGTGGTCCGGTATTGGGGGAGCAGTACTTC. Translated: CASSLRGQGGPVLGEQYF.

This clone was observed once. This chain joins TRBV3-1 (or the pseudogene TRBV3-2) and TRBJ1-4; 10 nucleotides match TRBD1. This CDR3 contains 12 residues. Germline CDR1 and CDR2: LGHDT and YNNKEL (reference sequence). After removal of 3 bases from V and 14 bases from J, the junction contained 3 bases not matched to a gene. For the CDR3, the DNA is TGTGCCAGCAGCCAGCAGGGACAGGGGCTGTTTTTT. Residues: CASSQQGQGLFF.

This clone was recorded at least ten times. The chain combines TRBV27 with TRBJ2-1; 8 bases align to TRBD2. The germline CDR1 and CDR2 sequences are MNHEY and SMNVEV (reference sequence). The CDR3 runs 15 residues. V lost 0 bases to trimming and J lost 9 bases; unmatched junction nucleotides: 7. As DNA, the CDR3 is TGTGCCAGCAGTTTATCTGGCGGGAGGTTTATTGAGCAGTTCTTC. As protein: CASSLSGGRFIEQFF.

V is TRBV5-6 and J is TRBJ2-3; 7 bases fit TRBD1. J was trimmed by 0 bases and V by 4 bases; bases with no gene match: 8. CDR3 length: 16 residues. Germline loops: CDR1 SGHDT, CDR2 YYEEEE. Here the CDR3 reads CASSRVPGQSTDTQYF. DNA of the CDR3: TGTGCCAGCAGCAGAGTACCGGGACAGAGCACAGATACGCAGTATTTT.

V is TRBV19 and J is TRBJ2-5; D unresolved. V was cut by 1 base and J by 2 bases, with 8 bases left in between. This CDR3 region has 14 residues. CDR1 LNHDA and CDR2 SQIVND come from the germline V gene (reference sequence). The CDR3 is CASSIAVRQETQYF. Written as DNA, the CDR3 is TGTGCCAGTAGTATAGCCGTTAGACAAGAGACCCAGTACTTC.

The CDR3 is CASSLGDRGNYGYTF. CDR3 nucleotide sequence: TGTGCCAGCAGCTTGGGGGACAGGGGGAACTATGGCTACACCTTC. V usage is TRBV5-8 and J usage is TRBJ1-2; 11 positions match TRBD1. CDR3 size: 15 residues. V shed 0 bases, J shed 2 bases, and the junction held 0 bases outside the gene matches. The germline V gene has CDR1 SGHTS and CDR2 YDEGEE.

The J gene is TRBJ2-1, the V gene TRBV27; TRBD2 might be the D (5 bases). V was trimmed by 8 bases and J by 7 bases, leaving 15 bases between them. CDR3 length: 13 amino acids. Germline lookup yields CDR1 MNHEY and CDR2 SMNVEV (reference sequence). For the CDR3, the DNA is TGTGCCAGCGGCGGGCTAGCTAGAAATGAGCAGTTCTTC. Translating gives CASGGLARNEQFF.

In nucleotides, the CDR3 is TGTGCCTGGAGTGTACGGGACAATGAGCAGTTCTTC. Translating it yields CAWSVRDNEQFF. V is TRBV30 and J is TRBJ2-1; D is uncertain. V gave up 0 bases and J gave up 5 bases, with 5 bases separating them. The germline gives CDR1 GTSNPN, CDR2 SVGIG (reference sequence). The CDR3 sequence is 12 residues long. Combining the CDR3 with reference TRBV30 and TRBJ2-1 gives the whole variable domain SQTIHQWPATLVQPVGSPLSLECTVEGTSNPNLYWYRQAAGRGLQLLFYSVGIGQISSEVPQNLSASRPQDRQFILSSKKLLLSDSGFYLCAWSVRDNEQFFGPGTRLTVL.

J is TRBJ2-3 and V is TRBV7-6; 10 bases map to TRBD1. V shed 1 base and J 3 bases; nucleotides not matched to a gene: 4. The V gene's germline CDR1 is SGHVS and CDR2 FNYEAQ. The CDR3 consists of 16 residues. The CDR3: CASSLVGQGRTDTQYF. The CDR3 coding sequence is TGTGCCAGCAGCTTAGTGGGACAGGGGAGAACAGATACGCAGTATTTT.

The chain is built from TRBV5-1 and TRBJ2-1, with a possible D match to TRBD2 (5 bases). Germline-derived CDR1 and CDR2 are SGHRS and YFSETQ. Trimming stripped 4 bases from V and 8 bases from J, with 13 bases between. The CDR3 spans 13 residues. The CDR3 loop is CASSLSGFDEQFF. The CDR3 DNA reads as TGCGCCAGCAGCCTCAGCGGCTTTGATGAGCAGTTCTTC.

The chain is built from TRBV14 and TRBJ2-5; D is perhaps TRBD1 (6 bases). This CDR3 has 16 amino acids. In germline, CDR1 is SGHDN, CDR2 FVKESK. Between the trimmed V and J ends, which lost 4 bases and 2 bases, there was a span of 17 bases. The CDR3 loop reads CASSRDIGTIQETQYF. CDR3 DNA: TGTGCCAGCAGCCGGGACATCGGTACCATTCAAGAGACCCAGTACTTC.

The J gene is TRBJ2-3, the V gene TRBV3-1 (or the pseudogene TRBV3-2); D remains unclear. Looked up from germline, CDR1 is LGHDT and CDR2 is YNNKEL (reference sequence). The ends were cut back, 4 bases at V and 6 bases at J, with 5 bases in the middle. This CDR3 region has 11 residues. The CDR3 coding sequence is TGTGCCAGCAGCCTCTACGATACGCAGTATTTT. Protein: CASSLYDTQYF.

The chain couples TRBV5-6 to TRBJ1-6, with 7 bases lining up with TRBD1. CDR3 length: 14 amino acids. V dropped 0 bases and J dropped 8; count of bases not matched to a gene: 2. From germline, CDR1 is SGHDT and CDR2 YYEEEE. CDR3 sequence: CASSLGQGDSPLHF. The CDR3 nucleotides are TGTGCCAGCAGCTTGGGACAGGGAGATTCACCCCTCCACTTT.

The chain joins TRBV21-1 to TRBJ2-3; the table names TRBD2, a call not compared with the DNA. TRBV21-1 is described as a pseudogene. The CDR3 runs to 20 residues. Written as DNA, the CDR3 is TGTGCCAGCAGCAAGCAGGCAGGGAGAAGACTAGCGGTAAGCACAGATACGCAGTATTTT. Translation gives CASSKQAGRRLAVSTDTQYF.

This sequence joins TRBV6-6 and TRBJ2-7; 14 positions agree with TRBD2. The CDR3 is 17 amino acids. Germline assignment: CDR1 MNHNY and CDR2 SVGAGI (reference sequence). Losses at the gene ends were 5 bases for V and 2 bases for J; bases not matched to a gene: 8. The CDR3 reads CASSRGTSGRQAYEQYF. The CDR3 bases are TGTGCCAGCAGTCGAGGGACTAGCGGGAGACAGGCCTACGAGCAGTACTTC.